The sequence of this T cell receptor beta chain was determined in a study of human T cells and chemical hapten exposure. For the study at large: Small pooled library volume differences chiefly drove per-sample TCR yield variation. Study results and limitations: Following DPC sensitization, TCRs present above 1 in 1000 frequency showed no change.

V was trimmed by 7 bases and J by 5 bases, leaving 22 bases between them. The CDR3 has 16 residues. The germline gives CDR1 MNHNS, CDR2 SASEGT. This clonotype occurred a few times. The antigen is not known. From the RACE reads, TCRdb called clonotypes with MiXCR, one entry per CDR3 protein. The sample consists of approximately 52,000 distinct CDR3 sequences, 9.5% to 10% of them appearing once. Time point specified: pre-sensitization, week 0. The treatment denotes: therapeutic diphenylcyclopropenone sensitization with weekly scalp DPC. Total RNA was extracted from unfractionated whole blood. Sequencing used whole blood, obtained in connection with sensitization to the hapten diphenylcyclopropenone (DPC). The chain joins TRBV6-1 to TRBJ2-3; tentative D call: TRBD2 (6 bases). This clonotype was sampled from a woman in her 30s with alopecia areata. Some clones in this sample may be carry-over from other donors' samples. This chain's CDR3 is CASTPRPGEIGDTQYF. The CDR3 DNA is TGTGCCAGCACCCCACGACCGGGGGAGATTGGAGATACGCAGTATTTT.